This TCR beta chain was documented in a study of cytomegalovirus exposure and HLA in healthy donors. PCR primers comprised 60 Vbeta and 13 Jbeta primers. TCRdb keeps only in-frame clones here, not all; method: immunoSEQ multiplex PCR. The sample lists some 70,000 clones, roughly three quarters occurring once. The CDR3 is 12 amino acids. In germline, CDR1 is SQVTM, CDR2 ANQGSEA. Trimming removed 7 bases at V and 2 bases at J, with 10 bases between. Sequenced: PBMCs. The clonotype originates from a man aged 18 to 35 in good health and CMV-seronegative. The genes are TRBV29-1 and TRBJ2-3; no firm D call. The CDR3 loop is CSAVLYTDTQYF. CDR3 nucleotide sequence: TGCAGCGCCGTGTTATACACAGATACGCAGTATTTT.